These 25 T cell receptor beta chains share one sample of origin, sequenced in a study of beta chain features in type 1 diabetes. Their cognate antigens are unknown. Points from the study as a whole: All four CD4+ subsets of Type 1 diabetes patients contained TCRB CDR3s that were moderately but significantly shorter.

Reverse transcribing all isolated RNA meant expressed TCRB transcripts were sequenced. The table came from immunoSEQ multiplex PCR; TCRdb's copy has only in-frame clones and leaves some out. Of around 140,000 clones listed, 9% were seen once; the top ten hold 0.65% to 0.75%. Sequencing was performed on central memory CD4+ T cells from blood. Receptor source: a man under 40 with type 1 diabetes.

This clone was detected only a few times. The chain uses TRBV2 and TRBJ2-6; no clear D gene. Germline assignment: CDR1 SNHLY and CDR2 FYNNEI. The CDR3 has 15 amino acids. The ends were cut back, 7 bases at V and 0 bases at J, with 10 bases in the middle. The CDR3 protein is CASTTVYSGANVLTF. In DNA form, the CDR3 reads TGTGCCAGCACAACGGTTTACTCTGGGGCCAACGTCCTGACTTTC.

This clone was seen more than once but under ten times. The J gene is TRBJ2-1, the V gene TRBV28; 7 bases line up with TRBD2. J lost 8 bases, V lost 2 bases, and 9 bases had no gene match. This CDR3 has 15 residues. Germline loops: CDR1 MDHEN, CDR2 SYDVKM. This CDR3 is CASSLGGGAWDEQFF. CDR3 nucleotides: TGTGCCAGCAGTTTAGGGGGAGGGGCCTGGGATGAGCAGTTCTTC.

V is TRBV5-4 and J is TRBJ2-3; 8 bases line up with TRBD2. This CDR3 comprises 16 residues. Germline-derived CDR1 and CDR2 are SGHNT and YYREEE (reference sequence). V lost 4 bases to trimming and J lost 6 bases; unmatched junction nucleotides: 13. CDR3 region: CASSPAGPGGADTQYF. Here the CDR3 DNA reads TGTGCCAGCAGCCCCGCGGGACCGGGGGGGGCTGATACGCAGTATTTT.

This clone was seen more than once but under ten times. The CDR3 DNA is TGCGCCAGCAGCCTCGGCGGGGCAGGGGGCTCACCCCTCCACTTT. This sequence encodes CASSLGGAGGSPLHF. The rearrangement links TRBV4-3 to TRBJ1-6, with 8 positions matching TRBD1. In germline, CDR1 is LGHNA, CDR2 YSLEER. The CDR3 sequence is 15 residues long. Trimming took 4 bases from V and 10 from J; bases not matched to a gene: 9.

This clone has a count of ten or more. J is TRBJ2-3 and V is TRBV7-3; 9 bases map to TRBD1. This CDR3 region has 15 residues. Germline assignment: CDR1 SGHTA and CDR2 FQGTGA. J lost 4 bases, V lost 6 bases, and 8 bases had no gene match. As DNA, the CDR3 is TGTGCCAGCAGTGTAGGGACAGGGCGCGCAGATACGCAGTATTTT. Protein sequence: CASSVGTGRADTQYF.

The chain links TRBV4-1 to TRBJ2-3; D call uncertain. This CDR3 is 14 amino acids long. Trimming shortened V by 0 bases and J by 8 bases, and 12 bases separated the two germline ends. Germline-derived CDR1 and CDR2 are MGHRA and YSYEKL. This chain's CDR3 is CASSQELAESTQYF. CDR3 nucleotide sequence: TGCGCCAGCAGCCAAGAGCTCGCCGAGAGTACGCAGTATTTT.

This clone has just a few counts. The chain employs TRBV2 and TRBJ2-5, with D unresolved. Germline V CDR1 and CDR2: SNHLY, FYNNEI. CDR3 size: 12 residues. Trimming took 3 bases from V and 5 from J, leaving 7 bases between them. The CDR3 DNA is TGTGCCAGCAGTGACATCCGGGAGACCCAGTACTTC. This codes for CASSDIRETQYF.

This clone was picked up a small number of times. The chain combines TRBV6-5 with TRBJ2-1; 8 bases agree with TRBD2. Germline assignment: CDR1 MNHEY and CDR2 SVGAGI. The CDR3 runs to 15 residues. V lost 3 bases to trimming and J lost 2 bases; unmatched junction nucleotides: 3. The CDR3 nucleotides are TGTGCCAGCAGTTATAGCGGGGTAACCTACAATGAGCAGTTCTTC. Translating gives CASSYSGVTYNEQFF.

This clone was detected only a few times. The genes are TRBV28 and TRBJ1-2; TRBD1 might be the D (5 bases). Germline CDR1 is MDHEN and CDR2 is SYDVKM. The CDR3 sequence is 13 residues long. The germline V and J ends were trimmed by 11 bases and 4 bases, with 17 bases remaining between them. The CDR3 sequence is CAARQLGLYGYTF. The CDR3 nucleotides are TGTGCCGCCCGACAGCTCGGGCTCTATGGCTACACCTTC.

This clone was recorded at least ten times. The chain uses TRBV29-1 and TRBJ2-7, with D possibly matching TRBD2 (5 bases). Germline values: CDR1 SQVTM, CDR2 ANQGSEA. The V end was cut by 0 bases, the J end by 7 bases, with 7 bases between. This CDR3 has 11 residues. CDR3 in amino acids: CSVEDPGEQYF. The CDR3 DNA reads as TGCAGCGTTGAAGATCCGGGAGAGCAGTACTTC.

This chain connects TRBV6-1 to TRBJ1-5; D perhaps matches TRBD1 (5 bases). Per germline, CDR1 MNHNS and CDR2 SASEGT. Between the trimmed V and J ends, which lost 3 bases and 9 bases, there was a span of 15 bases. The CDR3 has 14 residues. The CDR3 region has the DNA TGTGCCAGCAGTGAGGGGGGACCGTTATGGCCCCAGCATTTT. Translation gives CASSEGGPLWPQHF.

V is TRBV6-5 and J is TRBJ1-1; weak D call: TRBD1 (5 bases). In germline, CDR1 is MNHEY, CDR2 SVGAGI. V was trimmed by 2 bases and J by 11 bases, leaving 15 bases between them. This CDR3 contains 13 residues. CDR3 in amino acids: CASSYADTLTAFF. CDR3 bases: TGTGCCAGCAGTTACGCGGACACTCTTACCGCTTTCTTT.

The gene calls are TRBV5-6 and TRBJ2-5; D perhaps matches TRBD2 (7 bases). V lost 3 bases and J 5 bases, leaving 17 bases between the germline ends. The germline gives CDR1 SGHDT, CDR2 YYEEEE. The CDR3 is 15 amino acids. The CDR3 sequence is CASSSLGGAGETQYF. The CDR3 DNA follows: TGTGCCAGCAGCTCGCTAGGGGGGGCGGGGGAGACCCAGTACTTC.

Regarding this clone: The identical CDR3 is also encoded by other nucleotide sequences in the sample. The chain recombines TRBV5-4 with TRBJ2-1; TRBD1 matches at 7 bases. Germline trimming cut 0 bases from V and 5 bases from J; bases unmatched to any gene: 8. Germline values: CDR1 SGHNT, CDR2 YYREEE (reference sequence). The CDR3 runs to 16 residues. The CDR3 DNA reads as TGTGCCAGCAGCTTGGCTCGGGCAGGGGGAGACAATGAGCAGTTCTTC. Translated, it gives CASSLARAGGDNEQFF.

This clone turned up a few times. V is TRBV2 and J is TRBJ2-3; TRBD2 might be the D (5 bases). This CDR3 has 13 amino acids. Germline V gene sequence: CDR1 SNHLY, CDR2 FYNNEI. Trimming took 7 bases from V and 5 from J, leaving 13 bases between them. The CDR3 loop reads CASKLDLGDTQYF. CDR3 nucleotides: TGTGCCAGCAAACTAGACTTAGGAGATACGCAGTATTTT.

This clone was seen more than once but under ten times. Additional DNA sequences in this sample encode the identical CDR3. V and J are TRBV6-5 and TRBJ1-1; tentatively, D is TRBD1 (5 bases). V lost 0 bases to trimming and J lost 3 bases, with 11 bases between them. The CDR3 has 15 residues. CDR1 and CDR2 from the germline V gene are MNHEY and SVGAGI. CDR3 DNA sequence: TGTGCCAGCAGTTACTCTAGAACGGGGGACACTGAAGCTTTCTTT. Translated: CASSYSRTGDTEAFF.

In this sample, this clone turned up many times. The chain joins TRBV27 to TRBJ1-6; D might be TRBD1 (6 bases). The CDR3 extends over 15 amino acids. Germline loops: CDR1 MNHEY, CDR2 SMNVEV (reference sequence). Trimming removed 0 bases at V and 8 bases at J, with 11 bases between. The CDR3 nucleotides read TGTGCCAGCAGTTTATCTAGGCAGGGGTATTCACCCCTCCACTTT. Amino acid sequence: CASSLSRQGYSPLHF.

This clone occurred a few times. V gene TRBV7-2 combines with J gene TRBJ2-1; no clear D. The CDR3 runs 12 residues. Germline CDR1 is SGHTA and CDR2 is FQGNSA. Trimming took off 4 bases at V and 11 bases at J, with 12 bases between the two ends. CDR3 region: CASSSDSSQQFF. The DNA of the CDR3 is TGTGCCAGCAGCTCAGACTCCAGCCAGCAGTTCTTC.

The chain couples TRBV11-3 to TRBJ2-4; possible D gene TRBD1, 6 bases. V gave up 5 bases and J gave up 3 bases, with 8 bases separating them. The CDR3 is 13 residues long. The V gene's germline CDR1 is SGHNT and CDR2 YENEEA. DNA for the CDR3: TGTGCCAGCAGCCTGGACAGCAAAAACATTCAGTACTTC. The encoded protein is CASSLDSKNIQYF.

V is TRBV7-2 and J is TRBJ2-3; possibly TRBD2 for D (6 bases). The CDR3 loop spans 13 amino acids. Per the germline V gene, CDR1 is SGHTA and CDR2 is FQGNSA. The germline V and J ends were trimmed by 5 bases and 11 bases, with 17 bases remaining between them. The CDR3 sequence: CASSPGVGGGQYF. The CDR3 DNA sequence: TGTGCCAGCAGCCCGGGGGTGGGCGGCGGGCAGTATTTT.

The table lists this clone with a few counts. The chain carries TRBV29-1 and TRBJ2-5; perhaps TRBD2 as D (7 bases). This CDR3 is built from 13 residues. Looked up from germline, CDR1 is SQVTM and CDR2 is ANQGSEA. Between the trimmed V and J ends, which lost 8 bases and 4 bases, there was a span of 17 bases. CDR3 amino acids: CSTGEGGGETQYF. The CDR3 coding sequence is TGCAGCACTGGGGAGGGGGGGGGAGAGACCCAGTACTTC. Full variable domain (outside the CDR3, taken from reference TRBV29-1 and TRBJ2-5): SAVISQKPSRDICQRGTSLTIQCQVDSQVTMMFWYRQQPGQSLTLIATANQGSEATYESGFVIDKFPISRPNLTFSTLTVSNMSPEDSSIYLCSTGEGGGETQYFGPGTRLLVL.

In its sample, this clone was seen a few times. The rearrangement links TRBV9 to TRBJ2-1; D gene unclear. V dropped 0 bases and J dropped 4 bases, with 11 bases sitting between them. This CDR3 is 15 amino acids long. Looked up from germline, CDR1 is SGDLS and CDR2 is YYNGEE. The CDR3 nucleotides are TGTGCCAGCAGCGTAGTGGGCCGACCTTACAATGAGCAGTTCTTC. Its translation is CASSVVGRPYNEQFF.

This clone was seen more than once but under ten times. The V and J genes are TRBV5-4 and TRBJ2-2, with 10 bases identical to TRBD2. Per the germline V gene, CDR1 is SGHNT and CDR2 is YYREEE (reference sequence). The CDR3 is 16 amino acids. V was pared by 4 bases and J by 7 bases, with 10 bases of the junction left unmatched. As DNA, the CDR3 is TGTGCCAGCAGCCTCCTCACTAGCGGGGTAGGCGGGGAGCTGTTTTTT. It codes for CASSLLTSGVGGELFF.

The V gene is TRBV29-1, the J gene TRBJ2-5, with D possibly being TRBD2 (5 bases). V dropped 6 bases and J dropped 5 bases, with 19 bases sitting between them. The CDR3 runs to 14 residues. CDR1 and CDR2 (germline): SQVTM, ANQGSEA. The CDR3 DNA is TGCAGCGTGAGGCCTCATGGGAGTCGGGAGACCCAGTACTTC. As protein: CSVRPHGSRETQYF.

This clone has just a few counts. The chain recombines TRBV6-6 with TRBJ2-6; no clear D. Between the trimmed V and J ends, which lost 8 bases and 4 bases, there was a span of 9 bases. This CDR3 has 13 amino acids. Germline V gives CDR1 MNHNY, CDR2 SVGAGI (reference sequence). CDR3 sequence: CASSLVGANVLTF. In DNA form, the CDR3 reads TGTGCCAGCTCTCTTGTAGGGGCCAACGTCCTGACTTTC.